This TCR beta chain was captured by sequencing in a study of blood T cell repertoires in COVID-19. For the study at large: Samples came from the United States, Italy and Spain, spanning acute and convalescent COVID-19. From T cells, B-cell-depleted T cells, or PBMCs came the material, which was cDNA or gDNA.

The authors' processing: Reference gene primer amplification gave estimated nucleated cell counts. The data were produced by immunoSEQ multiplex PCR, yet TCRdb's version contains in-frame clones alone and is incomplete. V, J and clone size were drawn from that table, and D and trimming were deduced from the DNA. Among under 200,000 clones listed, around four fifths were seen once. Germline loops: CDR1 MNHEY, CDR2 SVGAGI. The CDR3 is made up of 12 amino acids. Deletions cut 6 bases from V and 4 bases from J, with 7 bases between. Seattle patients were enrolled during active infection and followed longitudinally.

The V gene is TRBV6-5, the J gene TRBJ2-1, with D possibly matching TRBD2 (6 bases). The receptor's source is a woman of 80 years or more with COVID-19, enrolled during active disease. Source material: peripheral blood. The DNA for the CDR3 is TGTGCCAGCAGGGGGACTTACAATGAGCAGTTCTTC. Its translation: CASRGTYNEQFF.